There are a few counts of the clone carrying this T cell receptor (beta chain). Its antigen is undetermined. The CDR3 extends over 14 amino acids. Germline V CDR1 and CDR2: DFQATT, SNEGSKA (reference sequence). The V segment lost 5 bases and the J segment 5 bases; nucleotides outside the gene matches: 9. The sample originates from a study of vaccination and CD4 T cells after COVID-19. Study as a whole: Nasal swab PCR identified SARS-CoV-2 in the convalescent patients, of whom roughly 9 were mild and one severe. Whole-study results and caveats: The researchers studied relatively few convalescent patients and omitted early post-infection timepoints.

Treatment described: approximately nine-day PBMC culture with coronavirus spike peptide pools or control peptides (ViraFEST assay). PCR-confirmed positives ranged from March to December 2020, preceding US Alpha, Beta and Delta variants. The cultures had half their medium swapped for fresh IL-2 medium on days 3 and 7. The Oncomine TCR Beta short-read assay was applied to DNA of cultured CD4+ T cells. TCRdb itself ran the PCR reads through MiXCR, one entry per CDR3 protein. This table holds over 14,000 distinct CDR3 sequences, over 45% found once. The sample comprised CD4+ T cells from blood, cultured in vitro. The receptor was derived from a human donor who had recovered from COVID-19. The J gene is TRBJ1-1, the V gene TRBV20-1, with TRBD1 matching 9 bases. Written as DNA, the CDR3 is TGCAGTGCTGGGCACAGGGGGCCTAGGACTGAAGCTTTCTTT. Amino acids: CSAGHRGPRTEAFF.